Sequencing of this TCR beta chain was carried out in a study of shared clonotypes between healthy human individuals. Repertoires were generated with immunoSEQ multiplex PCR, while TCRdb's copy carries only in-frame clones and drops some. In the table there are around 2,100,000 clones, roughly 94% of which are singletons. With respect to this clone: Its antigen is not known.

Study results and limitations: Compared with memory subsets, naive subsets generally had larger estimated richness.

Naive CD8 cells lacked CD45RO, underwent positive selection for CCR7 and left out terminally differentiated effector memory CD45RA+ cells. V dropped 2 bases and J dropped 1 base, with 10 bases sitting between them. The CDR3 length is 15 residues. The germline V gene encodes CDR1 PRHDT and CDR2 FYEKMQ (reference sequence). The sequence came from a man between 18 and 29 years old in good health. The chain couples TRBV13 to TRBJ2-3; D is uncertain. Input material: naive CD8+ T cells sorted from blood. CDR3 sequence (DNA): TGTGCCAGCAGCTTACCAGCTTGGGGCACAGATACGCAGTATTTT. Protein product: CASSLPAWGTDTQYF.